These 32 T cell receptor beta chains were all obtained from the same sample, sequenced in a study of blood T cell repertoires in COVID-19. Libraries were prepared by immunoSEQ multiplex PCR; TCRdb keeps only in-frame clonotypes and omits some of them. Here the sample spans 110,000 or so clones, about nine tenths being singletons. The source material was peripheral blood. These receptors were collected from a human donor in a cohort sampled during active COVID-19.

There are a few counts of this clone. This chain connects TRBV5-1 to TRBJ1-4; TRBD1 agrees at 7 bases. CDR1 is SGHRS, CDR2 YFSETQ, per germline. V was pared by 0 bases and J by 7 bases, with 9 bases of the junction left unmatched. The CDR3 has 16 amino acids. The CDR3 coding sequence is TGCGCCAGCAGCTTGGGCCCCGCAGGGGGGTTTGAAAAACTGTTTTTT. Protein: CASSLGPAGGFEKLFF.

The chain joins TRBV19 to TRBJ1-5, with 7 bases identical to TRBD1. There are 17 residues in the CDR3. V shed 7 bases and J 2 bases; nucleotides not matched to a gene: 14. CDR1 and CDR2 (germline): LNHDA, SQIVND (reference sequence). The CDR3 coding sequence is TGTGCCAGTAATACAATTTCCGGGACAGTTGGCAATCAGCCCCAGCATTTT. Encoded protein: CASNTISGTVGNQPQHF.

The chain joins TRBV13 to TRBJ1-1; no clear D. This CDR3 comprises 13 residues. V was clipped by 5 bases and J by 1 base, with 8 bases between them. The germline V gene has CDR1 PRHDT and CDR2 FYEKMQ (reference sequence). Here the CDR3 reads CASSPPGNTEAFF. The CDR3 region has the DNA TGTGCCAGCAGCCCCCCGGGGAACACTGAAGCTTTCTTT.

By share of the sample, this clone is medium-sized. CDR3 nucleotides: TGTGCCAGCAGGACAGGGACCAATCAGCCCCAGCATTTT. It translates to CASRTGTNQPQHF. The chain is built from TRBV2 and TRBJ1-5; 7 bases agree with TRBD1. The CDR3 spans 13 residues. Trimming at V came to 6 bases and at J to 3 bases, leaving 2 bases not matched to a gene. Germline V lookup: CDR1 SNHLY, CDR2 FYNNEI.

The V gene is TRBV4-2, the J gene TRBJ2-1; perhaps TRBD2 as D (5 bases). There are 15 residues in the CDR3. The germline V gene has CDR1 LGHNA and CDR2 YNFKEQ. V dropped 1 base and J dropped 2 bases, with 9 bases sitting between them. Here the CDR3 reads CASSQASGAYNEQFF. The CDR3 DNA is TGTGCCAGCAGCCAAGCCAGCGGAGCCTACAATGAGCAGTTCTTC.

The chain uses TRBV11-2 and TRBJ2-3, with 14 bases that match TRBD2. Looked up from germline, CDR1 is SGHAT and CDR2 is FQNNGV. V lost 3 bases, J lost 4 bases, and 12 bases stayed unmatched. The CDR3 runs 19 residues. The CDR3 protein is CASSFPRGLAGVGSDTQYF. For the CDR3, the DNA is TGTGCCAGCAGCTTCCCAAGGGGACTAGCGGGAGTTGGGTCAGATACGCAGTATTTT.

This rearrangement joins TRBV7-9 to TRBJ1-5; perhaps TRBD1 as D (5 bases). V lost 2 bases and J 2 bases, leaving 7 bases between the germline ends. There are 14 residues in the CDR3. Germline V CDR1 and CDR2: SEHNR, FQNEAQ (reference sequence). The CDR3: CASSLSGGNQPQHF. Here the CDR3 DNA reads TGTGCCAGCAGCTTATCGGGGGGCAATCAGCCCCAGCATTTT. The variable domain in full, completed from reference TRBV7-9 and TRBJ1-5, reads DTGVSQNPRHKITKRGQNVTFRCDPISEHNRLYWYRQTLGQGPEFLTYFQNEAQLEKSRLLSDRFSAERPKGSFSTLEIQRTEQGDSAMYLCASSLSGGNQPQHFGDGTRLSIL.

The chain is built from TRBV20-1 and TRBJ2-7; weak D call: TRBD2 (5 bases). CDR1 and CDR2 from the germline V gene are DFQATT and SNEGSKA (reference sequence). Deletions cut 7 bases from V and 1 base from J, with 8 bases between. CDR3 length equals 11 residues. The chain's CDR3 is CSGADSYEQYF. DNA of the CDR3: TGCAGTGGAGCGGATTCCTACGAGCAGTACTTC.

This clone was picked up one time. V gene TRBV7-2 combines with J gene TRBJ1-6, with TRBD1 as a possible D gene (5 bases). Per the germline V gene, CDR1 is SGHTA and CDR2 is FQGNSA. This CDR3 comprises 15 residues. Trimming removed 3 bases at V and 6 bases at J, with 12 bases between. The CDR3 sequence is CASSFRRGSNSPLHF. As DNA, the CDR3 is TGTGCCAGCAGCTTCCGAAGGGGAAGTAATTCACCCCTCCACTTT.

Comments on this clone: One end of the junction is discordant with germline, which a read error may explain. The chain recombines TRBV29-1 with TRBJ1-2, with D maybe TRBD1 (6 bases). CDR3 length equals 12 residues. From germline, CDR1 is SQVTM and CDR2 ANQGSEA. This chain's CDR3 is CSVDPAGHPRAF. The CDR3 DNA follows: TGCAGCGTTGACCCAGCGGGACACCCGAGGGCCTTC.

The CDR3, as DNA: TGTGCCAGCATGGATTCACAGGTCCTATACTATGGCTACACCTTC. Translating gives CASMDSQVLYYGYTF. V gene TRBV6-5 combines with J gene TRBJ1-2; D is possibly TRBD1 (5 bases). From germline, CDR1 is MNHEY and CDR2 SVGAGI. The CDR3 consists of 15 residues. V was trimmed by 7 bases and J by 3 bases, leaving 18 bases between them.

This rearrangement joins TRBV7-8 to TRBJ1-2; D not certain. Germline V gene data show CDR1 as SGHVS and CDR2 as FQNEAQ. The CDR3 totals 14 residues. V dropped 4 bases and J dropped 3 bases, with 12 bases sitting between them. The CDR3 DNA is TGTGCCAGCAGCTCGGCCCCAGGCGACTATGGCTACACCTTC. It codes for CASSSAPGDYGYTF. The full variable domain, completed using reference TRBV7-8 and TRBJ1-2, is GAGVSQSPRYKVAKRGQDVALRCDPISGHVSLFWYQQALGQGPEFLTYFQNEAQLDKSGLPSDRFFAERPEGSVSTLKIQRTQQEDSAVYLCASSSAPGDYGYTFGSGTRLTVV.

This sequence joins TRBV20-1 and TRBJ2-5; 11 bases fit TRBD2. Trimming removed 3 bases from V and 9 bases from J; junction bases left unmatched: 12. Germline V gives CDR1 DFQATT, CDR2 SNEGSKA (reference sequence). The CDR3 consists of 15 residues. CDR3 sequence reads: CSASLGTSGSGAQYF. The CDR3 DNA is TGCAGTGCTAGTCTGGGGACTAGCGGTTCAGGGGCCCAGTACTTC.

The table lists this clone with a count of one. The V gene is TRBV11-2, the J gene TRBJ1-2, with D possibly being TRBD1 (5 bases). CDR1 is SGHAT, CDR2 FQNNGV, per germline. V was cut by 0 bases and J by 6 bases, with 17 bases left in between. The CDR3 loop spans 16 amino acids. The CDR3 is CASSLDPYGGNNGYTF. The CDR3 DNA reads TGTGCCAGCAGCTTAGATCCTTATGGGGGGAATAATGGCTACACCTTC.

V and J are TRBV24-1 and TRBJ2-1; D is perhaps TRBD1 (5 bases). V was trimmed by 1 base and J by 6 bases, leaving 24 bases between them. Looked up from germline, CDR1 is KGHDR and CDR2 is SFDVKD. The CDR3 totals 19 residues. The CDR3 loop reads CATSDLRVFGSQGANEQFF. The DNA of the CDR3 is TGTGCCACCAGTGATTTAAGGGTGTTTGGTTCCCAAGGGGCCAATGAGCAGTTCTTC.

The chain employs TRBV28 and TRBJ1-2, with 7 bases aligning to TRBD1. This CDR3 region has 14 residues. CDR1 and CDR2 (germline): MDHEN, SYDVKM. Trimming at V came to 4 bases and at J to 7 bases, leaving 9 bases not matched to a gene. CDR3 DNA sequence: TGTGCCAGCAGTTCTCCACAGGGGAGATCTGGCTACACCTTC. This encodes CASSSPQGRSGYTF.

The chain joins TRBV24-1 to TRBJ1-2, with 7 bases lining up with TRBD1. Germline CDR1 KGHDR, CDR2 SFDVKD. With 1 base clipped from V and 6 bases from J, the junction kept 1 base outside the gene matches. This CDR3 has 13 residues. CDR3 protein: CATSDFGTDGYTF. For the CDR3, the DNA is TGTGCCACCAGTGATTTTGGGACAGATGGCTACACCTTC.

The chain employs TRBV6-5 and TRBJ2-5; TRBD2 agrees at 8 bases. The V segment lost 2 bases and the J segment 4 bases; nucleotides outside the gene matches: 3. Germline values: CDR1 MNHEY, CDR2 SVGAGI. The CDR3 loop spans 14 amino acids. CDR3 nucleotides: TGTGCCAGCAGTTACGGGACTAGTAGAGAGACCCAGTACTTC. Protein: CASSYGTSRETQYF.

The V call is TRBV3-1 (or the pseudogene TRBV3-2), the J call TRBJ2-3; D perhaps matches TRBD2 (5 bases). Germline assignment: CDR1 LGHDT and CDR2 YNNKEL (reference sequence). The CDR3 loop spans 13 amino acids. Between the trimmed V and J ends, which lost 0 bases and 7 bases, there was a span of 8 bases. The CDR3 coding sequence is TGTGCCAGCAGCCAAGATCGGGGAAATACGCAGTATTTT. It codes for CASSQDRGNTQYF.

The CDR3 spells CASSLVSQSSYEQYF. The CDR3 DNA reads as TGTGCCAGCAGCTTAGTATCGCAGTCCTCCTACGAGCAGTACTTC. The V call is TRBV7-2, the J call TRBJ2-7; D gene uncertain. V gave up 1 base and J gave up 0 bases, with 10 bases separating them. Germline V gene lookup returns CDR1 SGHTA and CDR2 FQGNSA. The CDR3 is 15 residues long.

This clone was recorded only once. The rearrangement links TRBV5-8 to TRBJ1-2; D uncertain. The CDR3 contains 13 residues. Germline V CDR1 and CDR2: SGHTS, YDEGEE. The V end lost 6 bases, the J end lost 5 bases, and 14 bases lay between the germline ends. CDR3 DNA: TGTGCCAGCAAAATTCCGGGCGGGTATGGCTACACCTTC. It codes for CASKIPGGYGYTF.

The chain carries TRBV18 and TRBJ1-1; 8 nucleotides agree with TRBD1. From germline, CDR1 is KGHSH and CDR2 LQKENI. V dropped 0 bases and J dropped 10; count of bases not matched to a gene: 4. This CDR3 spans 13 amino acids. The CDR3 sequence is CASSPPQGASAFF. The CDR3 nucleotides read TGTGCCAGCTCACCACCGCAGGGGGCATCAGCTTTCTTT.

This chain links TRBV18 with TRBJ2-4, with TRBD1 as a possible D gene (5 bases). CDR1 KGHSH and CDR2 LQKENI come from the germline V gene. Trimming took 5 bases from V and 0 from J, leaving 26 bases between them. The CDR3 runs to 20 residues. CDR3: CASSVSSPGLIHLAKNIQYF. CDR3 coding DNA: TGTGCCAGCTCAGTATCATCCCCAGGGCTCATCCATCTAGCCAAAAACATTCAGTACTTC.

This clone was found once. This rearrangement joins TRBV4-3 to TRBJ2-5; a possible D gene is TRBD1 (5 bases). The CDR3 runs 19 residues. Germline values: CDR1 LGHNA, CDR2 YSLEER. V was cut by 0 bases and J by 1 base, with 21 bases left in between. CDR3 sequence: CASSQDGFFSTASQETQYF. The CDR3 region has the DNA TGCGCCAGCAGCCAAGATGGGTTCTTTTCGACAGCTAGCCAAGAGACCCAGTACTTC.

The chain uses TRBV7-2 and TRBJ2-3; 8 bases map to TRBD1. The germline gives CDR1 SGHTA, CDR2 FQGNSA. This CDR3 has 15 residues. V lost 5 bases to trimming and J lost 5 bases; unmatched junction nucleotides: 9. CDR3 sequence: CASSPGQGAVDTQYF. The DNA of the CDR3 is TGTGCCAGCAGCCCGGGGCAGGGGGCGGTAGATACGCAGTATTTT.

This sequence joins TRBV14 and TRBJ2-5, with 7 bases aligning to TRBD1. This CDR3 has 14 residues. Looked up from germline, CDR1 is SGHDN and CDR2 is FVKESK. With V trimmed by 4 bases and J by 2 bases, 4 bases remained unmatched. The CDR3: CASSLHRGQETQYF. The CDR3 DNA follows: TGTGCCAGCAGCCTACACAGGGGACAAGAGACCCAGTACTTC.

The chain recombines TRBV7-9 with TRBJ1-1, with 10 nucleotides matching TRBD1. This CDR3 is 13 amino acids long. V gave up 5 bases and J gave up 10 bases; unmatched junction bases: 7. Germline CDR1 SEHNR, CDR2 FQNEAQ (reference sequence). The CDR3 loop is CASSHRQGATAFF. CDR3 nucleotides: TGTGCCAGCAGCCATCGACAGGGGGCTACAGCTTTCTTT.

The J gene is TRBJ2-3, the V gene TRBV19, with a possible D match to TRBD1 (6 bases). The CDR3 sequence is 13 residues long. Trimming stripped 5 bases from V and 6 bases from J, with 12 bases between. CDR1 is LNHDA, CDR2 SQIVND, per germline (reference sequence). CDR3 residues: CASSVGHSDTQYF. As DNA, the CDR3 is TGTGCCAGTAGTGTGGGACATTCTGATACGCAGTATTTT.

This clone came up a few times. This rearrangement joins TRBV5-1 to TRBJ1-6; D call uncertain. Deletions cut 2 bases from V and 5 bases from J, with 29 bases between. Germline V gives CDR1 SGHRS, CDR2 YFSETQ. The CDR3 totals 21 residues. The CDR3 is CASSLSVLAGPALSDNSPLHF. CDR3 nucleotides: TGCGCCAGCAGCTTATCCGTCCTTGCGGGCCCCGCTTTATCCGATAATTCACCCCTCCACTTT. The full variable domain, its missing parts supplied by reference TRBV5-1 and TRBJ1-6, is KAGVTQTPRYLIKTRGQQVTLSCSPISGHRSVSWYQQTPGQGLQFLFEYFSETQRNKGNFPGRFSGRQFSNSRSEMNVSTLELGDSALYLCASSLSVLAGPALSDNSPLHFGNGTRLTVT.

CDR3 DNA sequence: TGTGCCAGCAGCCTGACAGGGGCCGGGGAGCTGTTTTTT. This codes for CASSLTGAGELFF. The rearrangement joins TRBV7-9 to TRBJ2-2, with TRBD1 identical over 8 bases. CDR3 length: 13 residues. V trimming: 5 bases; J trimming: 6 bases; junction bases outside the gene matches: 2. Germline lookup yields CDR1 SEHNR and CDR2 FQNEAQ (reference sequence).

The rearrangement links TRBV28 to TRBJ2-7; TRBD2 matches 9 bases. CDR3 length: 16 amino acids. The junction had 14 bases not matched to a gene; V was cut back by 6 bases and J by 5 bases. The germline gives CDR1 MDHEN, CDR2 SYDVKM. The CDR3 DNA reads TGTGCCAGCAGCAAGGGGGGGCTAGCGGGAATTGACGAGCAGTACTTC. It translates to CASSKGGLAGIDEQYF.

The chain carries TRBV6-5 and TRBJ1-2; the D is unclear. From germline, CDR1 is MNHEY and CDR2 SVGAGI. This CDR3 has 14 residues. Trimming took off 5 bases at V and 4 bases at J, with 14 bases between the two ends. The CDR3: CASSRTRGSYGYTF. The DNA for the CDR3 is TGTGCCAGCAGTCGGACGCGTGGGAGCTATGGCTACACCTTC.